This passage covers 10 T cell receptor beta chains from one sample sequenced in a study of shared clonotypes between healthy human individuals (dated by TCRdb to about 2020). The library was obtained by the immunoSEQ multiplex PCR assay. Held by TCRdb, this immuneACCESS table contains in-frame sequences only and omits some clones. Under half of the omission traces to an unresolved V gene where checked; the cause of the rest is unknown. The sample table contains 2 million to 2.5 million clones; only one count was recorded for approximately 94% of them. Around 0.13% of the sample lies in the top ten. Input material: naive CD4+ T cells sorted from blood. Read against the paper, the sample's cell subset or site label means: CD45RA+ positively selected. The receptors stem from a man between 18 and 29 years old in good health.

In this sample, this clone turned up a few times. Here the CDR3 reads CSVRTGGTEAFF. DNA for the CDR3: TGCAGCGTGAGGACAGGGGGCACTGAAGCTTTCTTT. This chain uses TRBV29-1 with TRBJ1-1, with TRBD1 matching over 10 bases. J was trimmed by 4 bases and V by 6 bases; bases with no gene match: 2. The CDR3 spans 12 residues. The germline V gene has CDR1 SQVTM and CDR2 ANQGSEA.

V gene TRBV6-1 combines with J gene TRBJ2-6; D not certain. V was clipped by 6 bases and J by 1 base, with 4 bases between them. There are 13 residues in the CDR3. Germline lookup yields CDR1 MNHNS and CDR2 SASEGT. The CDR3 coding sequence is TGTGCCAGCAGGGTATCTGGGGCCAACGTCCTGACTTTC. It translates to CASRVSGANVLTF.

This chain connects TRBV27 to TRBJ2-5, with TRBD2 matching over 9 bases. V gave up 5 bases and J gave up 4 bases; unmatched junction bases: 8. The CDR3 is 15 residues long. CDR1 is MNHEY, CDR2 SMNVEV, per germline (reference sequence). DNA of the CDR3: TGTGCCAGCAGTAACCTCGCGGGAGGGGGAGAGACCCAGTACTTC. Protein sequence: CASSNLAGGGETQYF.

The CDR3 sequence is CAISVGTSGTYEQYF. The CDR3, as DNA: TGTGCCATCAGTGTTGGGACTAGCGGGACCTACGAGCAGTACTTC. The chain links TRBV10-3 to TRBJ2-7; 13 bases are shared with TRBD2. V shed 4 bases and J 2 bases; nucleotides not matched to a gene: 2. Germline CDR1 reads ENHRY; CDR2 reads SYGVKD. The CDR3 contains 15 residues.

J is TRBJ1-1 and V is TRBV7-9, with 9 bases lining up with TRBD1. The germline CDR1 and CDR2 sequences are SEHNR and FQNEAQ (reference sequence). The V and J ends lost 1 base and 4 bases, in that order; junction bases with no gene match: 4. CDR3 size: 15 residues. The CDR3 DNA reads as TGTGCCAGCAGCTTAGGGGGACAGGGTCGCACTGAAGCTTTCTTT. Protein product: CASSLGGQGRTEAFF.

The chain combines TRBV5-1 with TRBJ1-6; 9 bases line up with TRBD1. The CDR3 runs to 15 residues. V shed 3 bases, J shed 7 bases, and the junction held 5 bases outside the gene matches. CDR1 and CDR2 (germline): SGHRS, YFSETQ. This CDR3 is CASSSTGTGNSPLHF. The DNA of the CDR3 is TGCGCCAGCAGCTCCACCGGGACAGGGAATTCACCCCTCCACTTT.

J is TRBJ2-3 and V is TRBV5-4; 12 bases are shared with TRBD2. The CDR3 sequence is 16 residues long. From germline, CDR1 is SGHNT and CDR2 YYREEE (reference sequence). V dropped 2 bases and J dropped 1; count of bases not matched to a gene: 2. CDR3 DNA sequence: TGTGCCAGCAGCTTTAGACTAGCGGGAGGCACAGATACGCAGTATTTT. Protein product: CASSFRLAGGTDTQYF.

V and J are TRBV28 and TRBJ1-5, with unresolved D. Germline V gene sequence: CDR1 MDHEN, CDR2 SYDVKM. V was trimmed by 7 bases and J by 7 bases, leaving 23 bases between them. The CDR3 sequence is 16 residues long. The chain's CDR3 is CASTARHMSKRQPQHF. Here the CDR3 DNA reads TGTGCCAGCACCGCCCGACACATGTCCAAACGACAGCCCCAGCATTTT.

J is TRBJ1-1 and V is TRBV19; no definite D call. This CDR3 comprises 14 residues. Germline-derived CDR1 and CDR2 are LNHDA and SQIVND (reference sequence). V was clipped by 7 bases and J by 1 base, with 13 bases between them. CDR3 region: CASTWVGPNTEAFF. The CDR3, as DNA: TGTGCCAGTACATGGGTCGGCCCGAACACTGAAGCTTTCTTT.

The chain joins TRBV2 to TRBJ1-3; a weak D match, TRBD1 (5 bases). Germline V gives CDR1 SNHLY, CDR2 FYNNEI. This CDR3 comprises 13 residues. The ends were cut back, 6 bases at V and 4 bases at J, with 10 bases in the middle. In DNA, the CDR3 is TGTGCCAGCAGGCAGGGTGGAGGAAACACCATATATTTT. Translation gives CASRQGGGNTIYF.